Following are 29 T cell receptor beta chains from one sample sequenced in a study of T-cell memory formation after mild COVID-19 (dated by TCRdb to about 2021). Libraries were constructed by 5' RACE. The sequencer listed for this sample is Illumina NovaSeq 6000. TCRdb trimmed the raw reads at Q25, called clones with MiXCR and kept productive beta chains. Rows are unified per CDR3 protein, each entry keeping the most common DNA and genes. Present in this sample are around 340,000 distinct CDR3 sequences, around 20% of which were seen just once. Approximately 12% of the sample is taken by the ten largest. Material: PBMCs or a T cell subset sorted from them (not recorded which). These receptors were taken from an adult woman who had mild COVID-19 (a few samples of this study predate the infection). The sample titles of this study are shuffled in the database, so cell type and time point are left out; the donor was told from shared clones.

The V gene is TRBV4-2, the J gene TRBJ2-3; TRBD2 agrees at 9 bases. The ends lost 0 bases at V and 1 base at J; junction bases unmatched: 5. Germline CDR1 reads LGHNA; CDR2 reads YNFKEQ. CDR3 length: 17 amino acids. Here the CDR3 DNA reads TGTGCCAGCAGCCAAGATGAAGCGGGGGGACGCACAGATACGCAGTATTTT. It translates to CASSQDEAGGRTDTQYF.

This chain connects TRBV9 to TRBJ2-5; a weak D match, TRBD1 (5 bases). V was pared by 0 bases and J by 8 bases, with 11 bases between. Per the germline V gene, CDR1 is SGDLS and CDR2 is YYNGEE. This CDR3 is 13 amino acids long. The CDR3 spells CASSVEGKRTQYF. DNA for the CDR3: TGTGCCAGCAGCGTAGAGGGGAAGAGAACCCAGTACTTC.

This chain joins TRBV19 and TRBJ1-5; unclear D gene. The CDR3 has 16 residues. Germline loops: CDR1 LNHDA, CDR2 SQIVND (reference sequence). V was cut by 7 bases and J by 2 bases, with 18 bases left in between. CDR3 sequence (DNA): TGTGCCAGTATAGACCAAGGCGAGATTGGCAATCAGCCCCAGCATTTT. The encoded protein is CASIDQGEIGNQPQHF.

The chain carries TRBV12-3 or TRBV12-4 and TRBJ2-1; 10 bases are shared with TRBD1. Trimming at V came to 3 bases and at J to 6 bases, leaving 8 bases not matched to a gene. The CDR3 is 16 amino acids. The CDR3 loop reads CASSFSTGGAGNEQFF. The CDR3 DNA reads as TGTGCCAGCAGTTTTTCGACAGGGGGCGCAGGCAATGAGCAGTTCTTC.

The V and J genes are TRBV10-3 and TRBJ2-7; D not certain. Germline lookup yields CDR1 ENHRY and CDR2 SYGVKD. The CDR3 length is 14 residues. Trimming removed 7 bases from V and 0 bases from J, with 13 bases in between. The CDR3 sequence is CAIKVAVTSYEQYF. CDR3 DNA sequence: TGTGCCATCAAGGTGGCCGTAACCTCCTACGAGCAGTACTTC.

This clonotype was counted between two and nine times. In DNA form, the CDR3 reads TGTGCCAGCAGCCTCGGAGGACTAGCGGGGATAGAGACCCAGTACTTC. The encoded protein is CASSLGGLAGIETQYF. The chain carries TRBV7-3 and TRBJ2-5; 12 positions match TRBD2. Germline trimming cut 5 bases from V and 4 bases from J; bases unmatched to any gene: 8. The CDR3 consists of 16 residues. Germline CDR1 is SGHTA and CDR2 is FQGTGA.

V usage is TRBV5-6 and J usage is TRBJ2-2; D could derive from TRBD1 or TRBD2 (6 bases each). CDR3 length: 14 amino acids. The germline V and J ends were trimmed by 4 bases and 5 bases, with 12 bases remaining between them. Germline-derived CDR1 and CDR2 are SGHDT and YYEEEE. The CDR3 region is CASSTGASTGELFF. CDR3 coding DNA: TGTGCCAGCAGCACGGGGGCTAGTACCGGGGAGCTGTTTTTT.

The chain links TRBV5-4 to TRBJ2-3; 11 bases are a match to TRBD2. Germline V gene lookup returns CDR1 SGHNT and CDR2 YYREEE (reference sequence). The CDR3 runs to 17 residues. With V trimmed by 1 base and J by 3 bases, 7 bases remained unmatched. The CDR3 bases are TGTGCCAGCAGCTTGTCATCTGGGACTAGCGGAACAGATACGCAGTATTTT. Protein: CASSLSSGTSGTDTQYF.

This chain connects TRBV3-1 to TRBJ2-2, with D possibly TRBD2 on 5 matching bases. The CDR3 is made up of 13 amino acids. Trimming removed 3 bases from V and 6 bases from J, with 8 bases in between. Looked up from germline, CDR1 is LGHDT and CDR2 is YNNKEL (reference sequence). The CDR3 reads CASSQTRAGELFF. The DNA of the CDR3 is TGTGCCAGCAGCCAGACGAGGGCCGGGGAGCTGTTTTTT.

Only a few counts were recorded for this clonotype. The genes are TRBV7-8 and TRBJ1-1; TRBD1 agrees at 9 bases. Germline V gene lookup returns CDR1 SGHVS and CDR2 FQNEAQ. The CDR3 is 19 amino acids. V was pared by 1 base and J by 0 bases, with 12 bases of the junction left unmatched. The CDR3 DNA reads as TGTGCCAGCAGCTTAGACGGGGCACTACAGGGGGCGTTGAACACTGAAGCTTTCTTT. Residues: CASSLDGALQGALNTEAFF.

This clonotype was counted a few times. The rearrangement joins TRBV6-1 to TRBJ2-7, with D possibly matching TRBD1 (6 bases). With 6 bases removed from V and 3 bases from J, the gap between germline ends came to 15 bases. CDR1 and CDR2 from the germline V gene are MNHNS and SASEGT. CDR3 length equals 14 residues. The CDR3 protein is CASRAGQLNYEQYF. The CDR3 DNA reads TGTGCCAGCAGGGCCGGACAGTTAAACTACGAGCAGTACTTC.

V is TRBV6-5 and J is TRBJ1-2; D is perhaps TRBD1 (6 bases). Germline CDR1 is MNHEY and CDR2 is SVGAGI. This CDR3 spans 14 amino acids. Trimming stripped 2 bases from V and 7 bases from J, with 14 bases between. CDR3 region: CASSYGGKKGGYTF. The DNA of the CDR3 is TGTGCCAGCAGTTACGGGGGCAAGAAAGGTGGCTACACCTTC.

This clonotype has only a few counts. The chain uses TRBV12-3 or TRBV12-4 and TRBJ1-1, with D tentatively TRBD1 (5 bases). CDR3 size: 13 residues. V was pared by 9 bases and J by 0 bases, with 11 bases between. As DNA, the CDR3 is TGTGCCAGTTGTGACAGCATGAACACTGAAGCTTTCTTT. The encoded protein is CASCDSMNTEAFF.

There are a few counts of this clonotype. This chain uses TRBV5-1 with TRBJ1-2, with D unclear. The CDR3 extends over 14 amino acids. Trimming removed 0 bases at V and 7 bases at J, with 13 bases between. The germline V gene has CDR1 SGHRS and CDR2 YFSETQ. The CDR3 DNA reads TGCGCCAGCAGCTTGGGGGAAGCGGCGGGTGGCTACACCTTC. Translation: CASSLGEAAGGYTF.

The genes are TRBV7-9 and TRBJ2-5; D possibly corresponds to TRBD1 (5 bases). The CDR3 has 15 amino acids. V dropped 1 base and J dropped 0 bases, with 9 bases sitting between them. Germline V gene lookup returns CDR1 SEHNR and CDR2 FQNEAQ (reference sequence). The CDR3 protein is CASSLGGRDQETQYF. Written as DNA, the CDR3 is TGTGCCAGCAGCTTAGGCGGCAGGGACCAAGAGACCCAGTACTTC.

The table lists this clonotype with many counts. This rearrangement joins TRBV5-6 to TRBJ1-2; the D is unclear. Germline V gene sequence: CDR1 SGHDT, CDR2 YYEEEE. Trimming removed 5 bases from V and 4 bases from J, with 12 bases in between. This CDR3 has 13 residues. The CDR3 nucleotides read TGTGCCAGCAGTGCTAGGAGGGTCTATGGCTACACCTTC. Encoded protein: CASSARRVYGYTF.

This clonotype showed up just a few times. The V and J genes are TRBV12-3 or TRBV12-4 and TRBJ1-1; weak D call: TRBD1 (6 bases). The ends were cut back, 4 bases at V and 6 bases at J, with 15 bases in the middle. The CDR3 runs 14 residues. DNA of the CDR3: TGTGCCAGCAGTTGGGGAGGGGGGAGCGCTGAAGCTTTCTTT. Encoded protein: CASSWGGGSAEAFF.

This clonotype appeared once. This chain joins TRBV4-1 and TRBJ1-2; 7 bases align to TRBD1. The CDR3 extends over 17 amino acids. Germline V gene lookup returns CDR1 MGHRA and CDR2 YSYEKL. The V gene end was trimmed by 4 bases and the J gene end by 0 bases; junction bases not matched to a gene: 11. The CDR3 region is CASSPHPGQLPNYGYTF. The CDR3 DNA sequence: TGCGCCAGCAGCCCCCACCCGGGACAGCTACCTAACTATGGCTACACCTTC.

CDR3 nucleotide sequence: TGTGCCAGCACACTTCTAGCGGGGTCTATCACAGATACGCAGTATTTT. It specifies CASTLLAGSITDTQYF. The V gene is TRBV12-3 or TRBV12-4, the J gene TRBJ2-3, with 9 bases identical to TRBD2. CDR3 size: 16 residues. V trimming: 7 bases; J trimming: 2 bases; junction bases outside the gene matches: 10.

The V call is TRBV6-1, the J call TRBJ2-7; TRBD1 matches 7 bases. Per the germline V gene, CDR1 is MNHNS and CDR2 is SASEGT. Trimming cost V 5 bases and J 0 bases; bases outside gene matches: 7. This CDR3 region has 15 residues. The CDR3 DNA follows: TGTGCCAGCAGTTCAGACAGGGAGAGCTCCTACGAGCAGTACTTC. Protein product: CASSSDRESSYEQYF.

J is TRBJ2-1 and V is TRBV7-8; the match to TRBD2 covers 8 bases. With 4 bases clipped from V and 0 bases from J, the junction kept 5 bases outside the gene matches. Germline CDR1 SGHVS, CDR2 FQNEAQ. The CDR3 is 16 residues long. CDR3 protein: CASSSAGGSSYNEQFF. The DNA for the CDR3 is TGTGCCAGCAGCTCCGCGGGGGGAAGCTCCTACAATGAGCAGTTCTTC.

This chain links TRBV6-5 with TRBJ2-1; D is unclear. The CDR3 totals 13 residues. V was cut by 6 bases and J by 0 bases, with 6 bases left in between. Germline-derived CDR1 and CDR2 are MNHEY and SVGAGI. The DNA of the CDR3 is TGTGCCAGCAGATGGGGCTCCTACAATGAGCAGTTCTTC. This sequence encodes CASRWGSYNEQFF.

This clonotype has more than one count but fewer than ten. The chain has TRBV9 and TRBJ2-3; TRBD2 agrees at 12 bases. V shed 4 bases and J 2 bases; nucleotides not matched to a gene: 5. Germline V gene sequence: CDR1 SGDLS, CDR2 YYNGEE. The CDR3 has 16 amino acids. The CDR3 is CASSKGLAGYTDTQYF. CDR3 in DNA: TGTGCCAGCAGCAAAGGACTAGCGGGATACACAGATACGCAGTATTTT.

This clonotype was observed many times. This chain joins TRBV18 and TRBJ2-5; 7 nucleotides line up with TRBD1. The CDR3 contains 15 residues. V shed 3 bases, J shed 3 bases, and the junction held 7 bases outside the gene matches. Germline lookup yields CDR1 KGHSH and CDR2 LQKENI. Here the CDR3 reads CASSPARDSEETQYF. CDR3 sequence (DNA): TGTGCCAGCTCACCCGCTCGGGACAGTGAAGAGACCCAGTACTTC.

CDR3 DNA sequence: TGTGCCAGCAGCTTATCTCAGGGGGCCTCCTTGGGTGGCTACACCTTC. Translating it yields CASSLSQGASLGGYTF. V gene TRBV7-2 combines with J gene TRBJ1-2; 8 bases map to TRBD1. There are 16 residues in the CDR3. Unmatched junction bases numbered 12, after V lost 2 bases and J lost 7 bases. CDR1 SGHTA and CDR2 FQGNSA come from the germline V gene.

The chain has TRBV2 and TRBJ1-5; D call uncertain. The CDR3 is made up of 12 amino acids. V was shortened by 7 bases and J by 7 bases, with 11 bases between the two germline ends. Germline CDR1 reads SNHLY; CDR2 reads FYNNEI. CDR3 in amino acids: CASTHDGQPQHF. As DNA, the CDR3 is TGTGCCAGCACCCACGATGGGCAGCCCCAGCATTTT. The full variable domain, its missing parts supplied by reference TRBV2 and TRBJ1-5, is EPEVTQTPSHQVTQMGQEVILRCVPISNHLYFYWYRQILGQKVEFLVSFYNNEISEKSEIFDDQFSVERPDGSNFTLKIRSTKLEDSAMYFCASTHDGQPQHFGDGTRLSIL.

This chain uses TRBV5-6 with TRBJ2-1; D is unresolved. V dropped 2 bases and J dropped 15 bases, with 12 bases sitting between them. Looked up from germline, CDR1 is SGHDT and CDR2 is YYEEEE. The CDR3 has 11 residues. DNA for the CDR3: TGTGCCAGCAGCTTACTGGGGATTTTGTTCTTC. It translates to CASSLLGILFF.

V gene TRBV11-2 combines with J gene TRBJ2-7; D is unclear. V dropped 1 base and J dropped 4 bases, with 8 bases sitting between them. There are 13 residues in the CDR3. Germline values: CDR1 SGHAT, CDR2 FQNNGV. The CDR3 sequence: CASSLAQIYEQYF. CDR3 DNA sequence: TGTGCCAGCAGCTTAGCTCAGATTTACGAGCAGTACTTC.

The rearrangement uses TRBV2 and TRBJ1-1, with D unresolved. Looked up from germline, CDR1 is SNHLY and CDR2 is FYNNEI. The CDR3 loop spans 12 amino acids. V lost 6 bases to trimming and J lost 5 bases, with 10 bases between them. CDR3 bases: TGTGCCAGCAGAAAGACACAAACTGAAGCTTTCTTT. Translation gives CASRKTQTEAFF.